The 8 T cell receptor beta chains presented below share a single source sample, sequenced in a study of blood T cells in healthy people across ages. Through a sample-barcoded 5' primer and a J-beta primer mix, a second PCR was run for roughly 6 to 11 cycles. Using its own MiXCR run on the 5' RACE reads, TCRdb lists one record per CDR3 protein. The sample includes 1.8 million or so distinct CDR3 sequences, more than 35% seen only once; the top ten take more than 20%. Sequencing was done on a sample of blood. These receptors all come from a human donor in good health.

V and J are TRBV4-2 and TRBJ2-1; D may correspond to TRBD1 or TRBD2 (5 bases each). CDR1 and CDR2 from the germline V gene are LGHNA and YNFKEQ. The CDR3 is 15 residues long. V lost 2 bases and J lost 2, with 10 bases in between. CDR3 nucleotide sequence: TGTGCCAGCAGCCAACCCGGGGCAACCTACAATGAGCAGTTCTTC. Its translation: CASSQPGATYNEQFF.

This clonotype was counted a few times. The chain employs TRBV24-1 and TRBJ2-3; no definite D call. The CDR3 loop spans 15 amino acids. The germline V gene encodes CDR1 KGHDR and CDR2 SFDVKD. Trimming stripped 3 bases from V and 1 base from J, with 10 bases between. As DNA, the CDR3 is TGTGCCACCAGTGATCCCCGTTGGGGCACAGATACGCAGTATTTT. It encodes CATSDPRWGTDTQYF.

This clonotype was seen only a few times. CDR3 nucleotides: TGTGCCTCCCAAAAGGGTAGGGAAACCTACGAGCAGTACTTC. Its protein product is CASQKGRETYEQYF. The J gene is TRBJ2-7, the V gene TRBV7-2; D is unresolved. CDR1 is SGHTA, CDR2 FQGNSA, per germline. This CDR3 contains 14 residues. V was cut by 11 bases and J by 2 bases, with 19 bases left in between.

The CDR3: CASSFLDQGYTF. For the CDR3, the DNA is TGCGCCAGCAGCTTTTTGGACCAAGGCTACACCTTC. This chain uses TRBV5-1 with TRBJ1-2; D is uncertain. The CDR3 spans 12 residues. V was trimmed by 2 bases and J by 8 bases, leaving 10 bases between them. Germline-derived CDR1 and CDR2 are SGHRS and YFSETQ. Full variable domain (remainder filled in from reference TRBV5-1 and TRBJ1-2): KAGVTQTPRYLIKTRGQQVTLSCSPISGHRSVSWYQQTPGQGLQFLFEYFSETQRNKGNFPGRFSGRQFSNSRSEMNVSTLELGDSALYLCASSFLDQGYTFGSGTRLTVV.

The genes are TRBV12-3 or TRBV12-4 and TRBJ2-5; 9 nucleotides line up with TRBD1. The DNA matches TRBJ2-7 better at its end, which makes the J call doubtful. The length of the CDR3 is 15 residues. The CDR3 loop reads CASSSTGTGHHEQYF. In nucleotides, the CDR3 is TGTGCCAGCAGTTCCACCGGGACAGGGCACCACGAGCAGTACTTC.

In DNA, the CDR3 is TGTGCCAGCAGTATAGACAGGGGGAACCAAGAGACCCAGTACTTC. Its translation: CASSIDRGNQETQYF. The chain combines TRBV2 with TRBJ2-5; 9 nucleotides align to TRBD1. CDR3 size: 15 residues. Germline lookup yields CDR1 SNHLY and CDR2 FYNNEI. J was trimmed by 0 bases and V by 5 bases; bases with no gene match: 4.

The chain recombines TRBV28 with TRBJ1-2; 9 nucleotides align to TRBD1. Germline CDR1 and CDR2: MDHEN and SYDVKM. The CDR3 runs to 18 residues. V shed 7 bases, J shed 2 bases, and the junction held 17 bases outside the gene matches. CDR3 protein: CASTRPLQGALPNYGYTF. In nucleotides, the CDR3 is TGTGCCAGCACCCGGCCCCTACAGGGGGCGCTCCCCAACTATGGCTACACCTTC.

This clonotype was found a few times. The J gene is TRBJ1-1, the V gene TRBV20-1; D is unclear. The CDR3 has 11 residues. CDR1 is DFQATT and CDR2 is SNEGSKA in the germline V gene (reference sequence). V was cut by 4 bases and J by 8 bases, with 11 bases left in between. CDR3 region: CSAKRSPEAFF. CDR3 sequence (DNA): TGCAGTGCTAAGAGAAGTCCCGAAGCTTTCTTT.